Each of the 27 T cell receptor beta chains below was sequenced from the same sample in a study of blood T cell repertoires in COVID-19. Measured with immunoSEQ multiplex PCR; TCRdb has only the in-frame clones, and not every one. The data contain just over 95,000 clones, roughly 82% of them singletons. The sample comprised peripheral blood. These receptors were collected from an elderly man with acute or convalescent COVID-19.

The CDR3 region has the DNA TGCGCCAGCAGCCCCCAGCGGGGGTCCTACGAGCAGTACTTC. Translating it yields CASSPQRGSYEQYF. The chain couples TRBV4-3 to TRBJ2-7, with 8 bases matching TRBD2. J gave up 1 base and V 4 bases, and 3 bases lay outside the gene matches. Germline assignment: CDR1 LGHNA and CDR2 YSLEER. The CDR3 runs to 14 residues.

The chain recombines TRBV2 with TRBJ2-7; tentatively, D is TRBD2 (6 bases). CDR1 SNHLY and CDR2 FYNNEI come from the germline V gene. The ends were cut back, 6 bases at V and 2 bases at J, with 17 bases in the middle. This CDR3 is 15 amino acids long. This CDR3 is CASSGRLGETYEQYF. The CDR3, as DNA: TGTGCCAGCAGCGGGAGACTCGGAGAAACCTACGAGCAGTACTTC.

This clone came up a few times. CDR3 region: CASSLTGGVTANYGYTF. DNA of the CDR3: TGTGCCAGCAGTCTCACAGGGGGAGTAACAGCTAACTATGGCTACACCTTC. This chain uses TRBV3-1 (or the pseudogene TRBV3-2) with TRBJ1-2, with 8 nucleotides matching TRBD1. Germline V gene sequence: CDR1 LGHDT, CDR2 YNNKEL (reference sequence). The CDR3 extends over 17 amino acids. Unmatched junction bases numbered 12, after V lost 6 bases and J lost 0 bases.

In this sample, this clone turned up a few times. The V and J genes are TRBV28 and TRBJ1-2; D is perhaps TRBD1 (5 bases). The germline gives CDR1 MDHEN, CDR2 SYDVKM. CDR3 size: 15 residues. Between the trimmed V and J ends, which lost 7 bases and 6 bases, there was a span of 21 bases. The CDR3 reads CASTEPSGRADGYTF. The DNA for the CDR3 is TGTGCCAGCACCGAACCCTCTGGCAGGGCGGATGGCTACACCTTC.

The V call is TRBV7-9, the J call TRBJ2-2; D gene uncertain. Trimming removed 3 bases at V and 5 bases at J, with 4 bases between. The CDR3 covers 12 residues. Germline V gene lookup returns CDR1 SEHNR and CDR2 FQNEAQ (reference sequence). CDR3 in amino acids: CASSFETGELFF. The CDR3 region has the DNA TGTGCCAGCAGCTTTGAGACCGGGGAGCTGTTTTTT.

The rearrangement links TRBV7-9 to TRBJ1-4; the match to TRBD1 covers 8 bases. With V trimmed by 5 bases and J by 7 bases, 9 bases remained unmatched. This CDR3 comprises 15 residues. Germline V lookup: CDR1 SEHNR, CDR2 FQNEAQ (reference sequence). CDR3 loop: CASSRVLGTGEKLFF. The CDR3 coding sequence is TGTGCCAGCAGCCGAGTGCTAGGGACAGGTGAAAAACTGTTTTTT.

The CDR3 protein is CASSFGGTTSYEQYF. The DNA for the CDR3 is TGCGCCAGCAGCTTCGGCGGGACCACCTCCTACGAGCAGTACTTC. The chain joins TRBV5-1 to TRBJ2-7; D might be TRBD2 (6 bases). Per germline, CDR1 SGHRS and CDR2 YFSETQ. The CDR3 totals 15 residues. Trimming took 2 bases from V and 0 from J, leaving 12 bases between them.

This clone was recorded once. This rearrangement joins TRBV27 to TRBJ1-1, with TRBD1 as a possible D gene (5 bases). The CDR3 sequence is 14 residues long. The germline gives CDR1 MNHEY, CDR2 SMNVEV (reference sequence). The V gene lost 6 bases and the J gene lost 4 bases, with 15 bases spanning the gap. CDR3 amino acids: CASSRWRDGTEAFF. The CDR3 nucleotides are TGTGCCAGCAGCCGCTGGAGGGACGGCACTGAAGCTTTCTTT.

The CDR3 region is CASIPGTSGRAWGANVLTF. In nucleotides, the CDR3 is TGTGCCAGTATCCCCGGGACTAGCGGGAGGGCCTGGGGGGCCAACGTCCTGACTTTC. The chain links TRBV19 to TRBJ2-6; TRBD2 aligns across 16 bases. The germline V gene has CDR1 LNHDA and CDR2 SQIVND (reference sequence). The junction had 10 bases not matched to a gene; V was cut back by 7 bases and J by 4 bases. This CDR3 is built from 19 residues.

The chain joins TRBV19 to TRBJ2-7, with D perhaps matching TRBD1 (5 bases). V was trimmed by 5 bases and J by 2 bases, leaving 10 bases between them. This CDR3 spans 13 amino acids. Per germline, CDR1 LNHDA and CDR2 SQIVND (reference sequence). CDR3 sequence: CASSFPGPYEQYF. The CDR3 DNA is TGTGCCAGTAGTTTTCCAGGGCCCTACGAGCAGTACTTC.

This clone was detected once. CDR3 amino acids: CSVPLYYGRPSGANVLTF. The CDR3 nucleotides are TGCAGCGTTCCCCTCTATTACGGGAGGCCCTCTGGGGCCAACGTCCTGACTTTC. The J gene is TRBJ2-6, the V gene TRBV29-1; 7 bases map to TRBD2. The CDR3 has 18 residues. Germline lookup yields CDR1 SQVTM and CDR2 ANQGSEA. V was clipped by 5 bases and J by 0 bases; unmatched bases: 13.

The chain links TRBV14 to TRBJ2-1, with D possibly TRBD1 on 5 matching bases. Germline CDR1 and CDR2: SGHDN and FVKESK. Trimming removed 4 bases from V and 2 bases from J, with 15 bases in between. The length of the CDR3 is 16 residues. Here the CDR3 DNA reads TGTGCCAGCAGCCCTAGGTCCTCAGGGACCTACAATGAGCAGTTCTTC. Protein product: CASSPRSSGTYNEQFF.

The CDR3, as DNA: TGTGCCAGCAGCGTCCTTATGAACACTGAAGCTTTCTTT. This gives the protein CASSVLMNTEAFF. This chain links TRBV9 with TRBJ1-1, with D unclear. The V gene's germline CDR1 is SGDLS and CDR2 YYNGEE. V dropped 2 bases and J dropped 0 bases, with 5 bases sitting between them. The CDR3 contains 13 residues.

The V gene is TRBV24-1, the J gene TRBJ2-2, with D maybe TRBD1 (6 bases). The V end lost 5 bases, the J end lost 4 bases, and 10 bases lay between the germline ends. This CDR3 is 14 amino acids long. Germline values: CDR1 KGHDR, CDR2 SFDVKD. CDR3 protein: CATSATGTTGELFF. CDR3 coding DNA: TGTGCCACCAGTGCTACAGGGACCACCGGGGAGCTGTTTTTT.

The chain combines TRBV28 with TRBJ1-2; 8 nucleotides line up with TRBD1. CDR1 is MDHEN and CDR2 is SYDVKM in the germline V gene. The CDR3 covers 15 residues. V lost 6 bases and J lost 7; bases outside the gene matches: 13. CDR3 loop: CASSAEQGGGRGYTF. The CDR3 region has the DNA TGTGCCAGCAGCGCCGAACAGGGGGGGGGCCGTGGCTACACCTTC.

This sequence joins TRBV9 and TRBJ1-5; tentatively, D is TRBD1 (6 bases). With 4 bases removed from V and 6 bases from J, the gap between germline ends came to 14 bases. The germline CDR1 and CDR2 sequences are SGDLS and YYNGEE. CDR3 size: 14 residues. The CDR3 is CASSFGTQGQPQHF. The CDR3 bases are TGTGCCAGCAGCTTTGGGACACAGGGTCAGCCCCAGCATTTT.

The chain employs TRBV5-1 and TRBJ1-2; 7 bases are a match to TRBD1. Losses at the gene ends were 1 base for V and 7 bases for J; bases not matched to a gene: 1. CDR1 SGHRS and CDR2 YFSETQ come from the germline V gene. This CDR3 is 12 amino acids long. The CDR3 sequence: CASSLTGVGYTF. The CDR3 coding sequence is TGCGCCAGCAGCTTGACAGGGGTTGGCTACACCTTC.

The CDR3 DNA reads TGTGCCAGCAGTGAAGCGCTCGGTAGAAACTATGGCTACACCTTC. It yields the protein CASSEALGRNYGYTF. The chain joins TRBV6-1 to TRBJ1-2; D remains ambiguous. Deletions cut 0 bases from V and 2 bases from J, with 10 bases between. The CDR3 is 15 amino acids. CDR1 is MNHNS, CDR2 SASEGT, per germline.

V usage is TRBV28 and J usage is TRBJ1-2; the D gene is possibly TRBD1 (6 bases). V was pared by 3 bases and J by 1 base, with 9 bases between. Germline loops: CDR1 MDHEN, CDR2 SYDVKM. The CDR3 contains 14 residues. The CDR3 region is CASSLGAGNYGYTF. CDR3 DNA sequence: TGTGCCAGCAGTTTGGGGGCCGGTAACTATGGCTACACCTTC.

This clone has just a few counts. This chain uses TRBV6-6 with TRBJ1-1; D remains unclear. The V gene's germline CDR1 is MNHNY and CDR2 SVGAGI (reference sequence). Trimming took 4 bases from V and 1 from J, leaving 7 bases between them. The CDR3 spans 13 residues. CDR3 residues: CASSSRGNTEAFF. The DNA for the CDR3 is TGTGCCAGCAGTTCCCGGGGGAACACTGAAGCTTTCTTT.

The chain uses TRBV6-5 and TRBJ2-7; possibly TRBD1 for D (6 bases). This CDR3 region has 15 residues. Germline values: CDR1 MNHEY, CDR2 SVGAGI. V lost 6 bases to trimming and J lost 5 bases, with 20 bases between them. CDR3 amino acids: CASSSGEGARDEQYF. In DNA form, the CDR3 reads TGTGCCAGCAGCTCAGGGGAAGGGGCTCGGGACGAGCAGTACTTC.

The gene calls are TRBV7-8 and TRBJ2-5; 15 positions match TRBD2. Looked up from germline, CDR1 is SGHVS and CDR2 is FQNEAQ. V shed 5 bases, J shed 5 bases, and the junction held 12 bases outside the gene matches. The CDR3 extends over 18 amino acids. CDR3 nucleotide sequence: TGTGCCAGCAGCCCGCCGGGACTAGCGGGAGGACTGGGTGAGACCCAGTACTTC. It specifies CASSPPGLAGGLGETQYF.

This sequence joins TRBV19 and TRBJ2-7; a weak D match, TRBD1 (7 bases). Trimming took 5 bases from V and 6 from J, leaving 14 bases between them. Germline CDR1 reads LNHDA; CDR2 reads SQIVND (reference sequence). CDR3 length: 13 amino acids. This chain's CDR3 is CASSLQQGGEQYF. The CDR3 DNA sequence: TGTGCCAGTAGTCTGCAGCAGGGGGGCGAGCAGTACTTC.

V gene TRBV11-2 combines with J gene TRBJ2-7, with 7 positions matching TRBD1. The germline gives CDR1 SGHAT, CDR2 FQNNGV. V gave up 5 bases and J gave up 5 bases; unmatched junction bases: 6. The CDR3 runs 13 residues. The CDR3 DNA reads TGTGCCAGCAGCGTGGGACAGTTCCACGAGCAGTACTTC. Translated, it gives CASSVGQFHEQYF.

The V gene is TRBV7-2, the J gene TRBJ2-3; D remains unclear. V gave up 5 bases and J gave up 0 bases, with 18 bases separating them. CDR1 and CDR2 (germline): SGHTA, FQGNSA. CDR3 length: 17 amino acids. This CDR3 reads CASSRRSVAESTDTQYF. The DNA of the CDR3 is TGTGCCAGCAGCCGCCGTTCAGTCGCGGAGAGCACAGATACGCAGTATTTT.

This clone is a singleton in its sample. The chain carries TRBV11-2 and TRBJ2-7, with 11 positions matching TRBD2. CDR1 is SGHAT and CDR2 is FQNNGV in the germline V gene. The junction had 8 bases not matched to a gene; V was cut back by 6 bases and J by 1 base. The CDR3 is made up of 16 amino acids. In DNA, the CDR3 is TGTGCCAGCAGTTCGTATAGCGGGAGGGCTTCCTACGAGCAGTACTTC. It specifies CASSSYSGRASYEQYF.

CDR3 in DNA: TGTGCCAGCAGTTACCCAGGCGGGGCCACTGAAGCTTTCTTT. It translates to CASSYPGGATEAFF. This chain connects TRBV6-6 to TRBJ1-1, with D tentatively TRBD1 (5 bases). The CDR3 totals 14 residues. CDR1 and CDR2 (germline): MNHNY, SVGAGI (reference sequence). V shed 2 bases and J shed 4 bases, with 11 bases lying between them.